This T cell receptor (beta chain) was captured by sequencing in a study of Graves' ophthalmopathy and Graves' hyperthyroidism. RNA transcripts served as template for amplifying TCR beta CDR3 sequences. The authors performed first-round RT-PCR with HTBI primers and then a second-round multiplex PCR. MiXCR, applied by TCRdb to the multiplex PCR reads, yields one record per CDR3 protein. The repertoire includes roughly 420,000 distinct CDR3 sequences, around 20% of them detected once, and approximately 3.2% sits in the top ten. The CDR3 length is 16 residues. The V gene's germline CDR1 is SGDLS and CDR2 YYNGEE. Trimming removed 3 bases from V and 1 base from J, with 13 bases in between.

The rearrangement uses TRBV9 and TRBJ2-2; a possible D gene is TRBD2 (6 bases). The sequence was obtained from a woman between 18 and 29 years old with stable Graves' hyperthyroidism. Sequenced: peripheral blood. CDR3 bases: TGTGCCAGCAGCGCCCGGACTAACCTGAACACCGGGGAGCTGTTTTTT. The encoded protein is CASSARTNLNTGELFF. The whole variable domain, filled in from reference TRBV9 and TRBJ2-2, reads DSGVTQTPKHLITATGQRVTLRCSPRSGDLSVYWYQQSLDQGLQFLIQYYNGEERAKGNILERFSAQQFPDLHSELNLSSLELGDSALYFCASSARTNLNTGELFFGEGSRLTVL.